Shown below are 12 T cell receptor beta chains from a single sample sequenced in a study of vaccination and CD4 T cells after COVID-19. The treatment was: approximately 11-day PBMC culture with coronavirus spike peptide pools or control peptides (ViraFEST assay). Once obtained from cultured CD4+ T cells, the DNA was sequenced using the Oncomine TCR Beta short-read assay. TCRdb recomputed calls from the PCR reads with MiXCR, one row per CDR3 protein. The repertoire holds over 7,500 distinct CDR3 sequences, with 55% to 75% as singletons. Their antigens remain unidentified. Input material: CD4+ T cells from blood, cultured in vitro. These receptors were taken from a human donor who had recovered from COVID-19.

This clonotype was counted only a few times. The junction does not match germline at one end; this may be a read error. J is TRBJ2-5 and V is TRBV6-1, with 9 bases fitting TRBD2. The germline CDR1 and CDR2 sequences are MNHNS and SASEGT. This CDR3 region has 15 residues. CDR3 DNA sequence: TGTGCCAGCAGAGAAGGTGTAGCGGGGGTAGAGACCCAGTACTTC. It yields the protein CASREGVAGVETQYF.

The table lists this clonotype with a count of one. V and J are TRBV10-1 and TRBJ1-2, with 8 nucleotides matching TRBD1. Unmatched junction bases numbered 5, after V lost 3 bases and J lost 8 bases. Germline V gene lookup returns CDR1 WNHNN and CDR2 SYGVQD (reference sequence). This CDR3 is 13 amino acids long. The CDR3 DNA is TGCGCCAGCAGTGAAGACAGGGGCCGGGGCTACACCTTC. It yields the protein CASSEDRGRGYTF.

This sequence joins TRBV6-1 and TRBJ1-6; D is unresolved. Germline V CDR1 and CDR2: MNHNS, SASEGT. The CDR3 totals 13 residues. V lost 1 base and J lost 11, with 9 bases in between. The CDR3 sequence: CASSEGTTAPLHF. In nucleotides, the CDR3 is TGTGCCAGCAGTGAAGGCACTACTGCACCCCTCCACTTT.

This clonotype showed up just once. The genes are TRBV6-1 and TRBJ1-5; D unresolved. V was pared by 2 bases and J by 7 bases, with 21 bases between. The CDR3 runs 17 residues. From germline, CDR1 is MNHNS and CDR2 SASEGT. CDR3 amino acids: CASSEYGVGGTGQPQHF. The CDR3 bases are TGTGCCAGCAGTGAATACGGGGTCGGAGGCACCGGCCAGCCCCAGCATTTT.

In its sample, this clonotype was seen a few times. V gene TRBV7-6 combines with J gene TRBJ1-1; no definite D call. Trimming removed 1 base from V and 0 bases from J, with 9 bases in between. Germline V gene data show CDR1 as SGHVS and CDR2 as FNYEAQ. This CDR3 is 15 amino acids long. Here the CDR3 DNA reads TGTGCCAGCAGCTTAGATGGGGATATGAACACTGAAGCTTTCTTT. Its translation: CASSLDGDMNTEAFF. The whole variable domain, remainder taken from reference TRBV7-6 and TRBJ1-1, is GAGVSQSPRYKVTKRGQDVALRCDPISGHVSLYWYRQALGQGPEFLTYFNYEAQQDKSGLPNDRFSAERPEGSISTLTIQRTEQRDSAMYRCASSLDGDMNTEAFFGQGTRLTVV.

This clonotype was observed a single time. The chain combines TRBV27 with TRBJ1-2; tentative D call: TRBD1 (5 bases). The CDR3 consists of 12 residues. Germline CDR1 MNHEY, CDR2 SMNVEV (reference sequence). V lost 3 bases to trimming and J lost 7 bases, with 9 bases between them. CDR3 DNA: TGTGCCAGCAGTTTTGGGCAGGGTGGCTACACCTTC. It codes for CASSFGQGGYTF.

The chain couples TRBV10-1 to TRBJ2-2, with 11 bases fitting TRBD2. The CDR3 length is 18 residues. CDR1 WNHNN and CDR2 SYGVQD come from the germline V gene (reference sequence). Unmatched junction bases numbered 12, after V lost 6 bases and J lost 3 bases. The CDR3 DNA reads TGCGCCAGCAGCAATACCCTTAGCGGGAGGGAGGACACCGGGGAGCTGTTTTTT. This gives the protein CASSNTLSGREDTGELFF.

The chain links TRBV10-1 to TRBJ2-1; TRBD2 matches at 8 bases. The CDR3 totals 17 residues. The ends lost 6 bases at V and 8 bases at J; junction bases unmatched: 18. From germline, CDR1 is WNHNN and CDR2 SYGVQD (reference sequence). CDR3 sequence reads: CASSLTRPGLVRHEQFF. DNA of the CDR3: TGCGCCAGCAGCCTAACTAGACCGGGACTAGTGCGCCATGAGCAGTTCTTC.

The chain recombines TRBV7-2 with TRBJ1-6; TRBD1 agrees at 7 bases. This CDR3 is built from 14 residues. Germline V gives CDR1 SGHTA, CDR2 FQGNSA. Losses at the gene ends were 1 base for V and 13 bases for J; bases not matched to a gene: 7. The CDR3 loop reads CASSLGQGLPPLHF. The CDR3 DNA is TGTGCCAGCAGCTTAGGACAGGGTCTGCCTCCCCTCCACTTT.

The rearrangement joins TRBV7-9 to TRBJ1-2; D unclear. The CDR3 extends over 12 amino acids. The germline V gene encodes CDR1 SEHNR and CDR2 FQNEAQ (reference sequence). The V end was cut by 5 bases, the J end by 0 bases, with 4 bases between. This chain's CDR3 is CASSVSNYGYTF. The CDR3 DNA reads as TGTGCCAGCAGCGTCTCTAACTATGGCTACACCTTC. The full variable domain, with the rest looked up from reference TRBV7-9 and TRBJ1-2, is DTGVSQNPRHKITKRGQNVTFRCDPISEHNRLYWYRQTLGQGPEFLTYFQNEAQLEKSRLLSDRFSAERPKGSFSTLEIQRTEQGDSAMYLCASSVSNYGYTFGSGTRLTVV.

The CDR3 DNA reads as TGTGCCAGCAGTGAAATGGGGCAGTATAGCAATCAGCCCCAGCATTTT. This codes for CASSEMGQYSNQPQHF. The chain recombines TRBV6-1 with TRBJ1-5; tentative D call: TRBD1 (5 bases). The CDR3 totals 16 residues. V was trimmed by 2 bases and J by 0 bases, leaving 11 bases between them. Germline loops: CDR1 MNHNS, CDR2 SASEGT.

The genes are TRBV7-8 and TRBJ1-1, with D uncertain. CDR1 and CDR2 (germline): SGHVS, FQNEAQ. V lost 1 base and J lost 1, with 16 bases in between. The CDR3 runs 17 residues. The CDR3 here is CASSLGFATRKNTEAFF. The CDR3 coding sequence is TGTGCCAGCAGCTTAGGATTTGCCACTCGGAAGAACACTGAAGCTTTCTTT.